The 2 T cell receptor beta chains below all came from one sample that was sequenced in a study of blood T cell repertoires in COVID-19. The data were produced by immunoSEQ multiplex PCR, yet TCRdb's version contains in-frame clones alone and is incomplete. Here the sample spans about 160,000 clones, approximately 79% being singletons. The source material was peripheral blood. All receptors come from a woman aged 55-70 years with COVID-19, enrolled during active disease.

This chain uses TRBV4-3 with TRBJ2-3; 8 bases map to TRBD1. Germline V lookup: CDR1 LGHNA, CDR2 YSLEER. Trimming removed 2 bases from V and 6 bases from J; junction bases left unmatched: 4. CDR3 length: 14 residues. CDR3 loop: CASSQQTGEDTQYF. The CDR3 DNA is TGCGCCAGCAGCCAACAGACAGGGGAGGATACGCAGTATTTT.

The V call is TRBV4-1, the J call TRBJ2-7, with a tentative D call TRBD1 (6 bases). The CDR3 covers 14 residues. The germline V and J ends were trimmed by 3 bases and 4 bases, with 13 bases remaining between them. Germline CDR1 is MGHRA and CDR2 is YSYEKL. The DNA for the CDR3 is TGCGCCAGCAGCCAGGGACCACAGGGTTACGAGCAGTACTTC. Translated, it gives CASSQGPQGYEQYF.